The present T cell receptor beta chain was sequenced within a study of cytomegalovirus exposure and HLA in healthy donors. Details on this clone: The antigen remains undetermined.

The PCR contained 60 Vbeta and 13 Jbeta primers. Per the authors' pipeline: In a later analysis, about 11 million of approximately 80 million unique beta chains occurred in at least two donors. Clones were sequenced by immunoSEQ multiplex PCR, and TCRdb holds only the in-frame ones, with some missing. D and trimming come from the DNA, and the V and J calls and clone size come from that table. Its clone listing holds approximately 110,000 clones. CDR3 size: 15 residues. Germline lookup yields CDR1 SGDLS and CDR2 YYNGEE. V shed 4 bases and J 8 bases; nucleotides not matched to a gene: 12. General study findings and limits: Researchers reported in a later analysis that a missense DCLRE1C variant was tied to TCR beta V- and J-gene trimming. One cluster of highly shared sequence variants probably arose as a sequencing artifact.

The rearrangement joins TRBV9 to TRBJ1-2; 9 bases line up with TRBD1. Sequencing input: PBMCs. The TCR was taken from a young man in good health and CMV-seronegative. The DNA of the CDR3 is TGTGCCAGCAGCTTCTACACAGGGGGCGCCTGGGGCTACACCTTC. Its translation is CASSFYTGGAWGYTF.